One sample yielded the 8 T cell receptor beta chains listed below, sequenced in a study of cytotoxic CD8 clonotypes in ibrutinib-treated CLL. Produced via immunoSEQ multiplex PCR; TCRdb's table is partial and in-frame only. The profile shows around 60,000 clones, less than 60% of them singletons. Sequenced material: PBMCs, taken after 12 months of ibrutinib treatment. Receptor source: a human donor with chronic lymphocytic leukemia.

This clone was seen more than once but under ten times. V gene TRBV7-2 combines with J gene TRBJ2-6; D remains unclear. Trimming stripped 7 bases from V and 0 bases from J, with 10 bases between. There are 15 residues in the CDR3. CDR1 and CDR2 (germline): SGHTA, FQGNSA. CDR3 bases: TGTGCCAGCACCCGCCGGAGCTCTGGGGCCAACGTCCTGACTTTC. As protein: CASTRRSSGANVLTF.

The CDR3 coding sequence is TGTGCCAGCAGCGTAGCTGACATCGGGGAGCTGTTTTTT. This encodes CASSVADIGELFF. The rearrangement uses TRBV9 and TRBJ2-2, with D uncertain. Per the germline V gene, CDR1 is SGDLS and CDR2 is YYNGEE. The CDR3 covers 13 residues. The germline V and J ends were trimmed by 0 bases and 7 bases, with 7 bases remaining between them.

V usage is TRBV1 and J usage is TRBJ2-3; TRBD1, the table's D call, was not compared with the DNA. TRBV1 corresponds to a pseudogene. The CDR3 has 16 residues. The CDR3 DNA is TGCACCAGCAGGGCGACAGGGGCGATTAGCACAGATACGCAGTATTTT. Encoded protein: CTSRATGAISTDTQYF.

The chain links TRBV18 to TRBJ2-5; D remains ambiguous. Trimming left V 2 bases short and J 2 bases short, with 15 bases between. CDR3 length: 16 residues. Germline CDR1 reads KGHSH; CDR2 reads LQKENI. This CDR3 reads CASSPVGRSSQETQYF. CDR3 DNA: TGTGCCAGCTCACCAGTCGGTAGGAGCTCGCAAGAGACCCAGTACTTC.

This clone was observed a few times. The rearrangement uses TRBV11-3 and TRBJ2-1, with D perhaps assigned TRBD1 or TRBD2 (5 bases each). CDR1 is SGHNT, CDR2 YENEEA, per germline. V dropped 0 bases and J dropped 9 bases, with 9 bases sitting between them. CDR3 length equals 13 residues. CDR3: CASSLERDVEQFF. For the CDR3, the DNA is TGTGCCAGCAGCTTAGAAAGGGACGTTGAGCAGTTCTTC. The whole variable domain, remainder taken from reference TRBV11-3 and TRBJ2-1, is EAGVVQSPRYKIIEKKQPVAFWCNPISGHNTLYWYLQNLGQGPELLIRYENEEAVDDSQLPKDRFSAERLKGVDSTLKIQPAELGDSAVYLCASSLERDVEQFFGPGTRLTVL.

By sample share, this clone is medium-sized. The J gene is TRBJ1-4, the V gene TRBV7-9, with a weak D call TRBD1 (6 bases). Trimming took off 5 bases at V and 12 bases at J, with 16 bases between the two ends. The CDR3 runs 13 residues. Germline lookup yields CDR1 SEHNR and CDR2 FQNEAQ (reference sequence). This CDR3 is CASSTSQGRQLFF. The CDR3 DNA sequence: TGTGCCAGCAGCACTTCACAGGGCCGACAACTGTTTTTT.

The chain recombines TRBV2 with TRBJ1-1, with 7 nucleotides matching TRBD1. This CDR3 region has 16 residues. J lost 0 bases, V lost 8 bases, and 12 bases had no gene match. Germline CDR1 reads SNHLY; CDR2 reads FYNNEI. This chain's CDR3 is CASGEPQTGMNTEAFF. CDR3 DNA sequence: TGTGCCAGCGGGGAACCCCAGACAGGGATGAACACTGAAGCTTTCTTT.

Here the CDR3 reads CASSLYRGGLYGYTF. The CDR3 coding sequence is TGTGCCAGCAGTTTATACAGGGGGGGACTCTATGGCTACACCTTC. V and J are TRBV28 and TRBJ1-2; 8 nucleotides agree with TRBD1. Germline CDR1 reads MDHEN; CDR2 reads SYDVKM. The trim removed 1 base at V and 4 bases at J, leaving 5 bases unmatched. The CDR3 has 15 amino acids.